A single sample is the source of the 21 T cell receptor beta chains below, sequenced in a study of T cells after posttransplantation cyclophosphamide. A marrow graft followed busulfan-fludarabine conditioning, with cyclophosphamide on days +3 and +4. TCRdb's table, derived via immunoSEQ multiplex PCR, lists solely in-frame clones and lacks some. The sample offers tens of thousands of clones and no singletons, the top ten holding about 2%. The sample here was PBMCs, taken after allogeneic stem cell transplant with posttransplant cyclophosphamide. The receptors come from a young adult male patient who received an allogeneic stem cell transplant from a related donor, was CMV-positive, and had no GVHD. Some of these T cells may belong to the graft donor.

Many counts were recorded for this clone. This rearrangement joins TRBV10-1 to TRBJ1-3; D not resolved. CDR3 size: 15 residues. Between the trimmed V and J ends, which lost 0 bases and 0 bases, there was a span of 6 bases. Germline V gene data show CDR1 as WNHNN and CDR2 as SYGVQD (reference sequence). CDR3: CASSESMSSGNTIYF. The CDR3 DNA sequence: TGCGCCAGCAGTGAGTCGATGAGCTCTGGAAACACCATATATTTT.

This clone was recorded at least ten times. The gene calls are TRBV11-2 and TRBJ2-7; 8 positions match TRBD1. Germline CDR1 is SGHAT and CDR2 is FQNNGV. Trimming took 5 bases from V and 3 from J; bases not matched to a gene: 12. This CDR3 comprises 16 residues. CDR3 nucleotide sequence: TGTGCCAGCAGCCCCATCGCAGGGGGCGCTTTCTACGAGCAGTACTTC. Translating gives CASSPIAGGAFYEQYF. The full variable domain, in which reference TRBV11-2 and TRBJ2-7 provide the parts outside the CDR3, is EAGVAQSPRYKIIEKRQSVAFWCNPISGHATLYWYQQILGQGPKLLIQFQNNGVVDDSQLPKDRFSAERLKGVDSTLKIQPAKLEDSAVYLCASSPIAGGAFYEQYFGPGTRLTVT.

The table lists this clone with many counts. The chain has TRBV6-6 and TRBJ2-7, with 7 positions matching TRBD1. J was trimmed by 3 bases and V by 6 bases; bases with no gene match: 5. This CDR3 comprises 13 residues. Looked up from germline, CDR1 is MNHNY and CDR2 is SVGAGI (reference sequence). DNA of the CDR3: TGTGCCAGCAGAGGGGGCGCCGTCTACGAGCAGTACTTC. Protein product: CASRGGAVYEQYF.

This clone has at least ten counts. This chain links TRBV28 with TRBJ1-1; no definite D call. The CDR3 extends over 14 amino acids. CDR1 is MDHEN and CDR2 is SYDVKM in the germline V gene. V was clipped by 6 bases and J by 0 bases, with 11 bases between them. The chain's CDR3 is CASSRLFMNTEAFF. Here the CDR3 DNA reads TGTGCCAGCAGCCGACTGTTCATGAACACTGAAGCTTTCTTT.

This clone was recorded a few times. The gene calls are TRBV4-3 and TRBJ2-7; D may be TRBD2 (5 bases). V was cut by 1 base and J by 3 bases, with 19 bases left in between. CDR1 and CDR2 (germline): LGHNA, YSLEER. The CDR3 runs to 17 residues. The CDR3 DNA sequence: TGCGCCAGCAGCCAAGTAAGGTCTTCCACGGCGGGCTACGAGCAGTACTTC. Amino acids: CASSQVRSSTAGYEQYF.

This clone has ten or more counts. CDR3 sequence reads: CASSSDRQGGMGDTEAFF. The CDR3 nucleotides read TGTGCCAGCAGCTCCGACCGACAGGGAGGAATGGGGGACACTGAAGCTTTCTTT. This chain connects TRBV7-9 to TRBJ1-1, with 7 nucleotides matching TRBD1. The CDR3 spans 18 residues. With 4 bases clipped from V and 3 bases from J, the junction kept 17 bases outside the gene matches. CDR1 and CDR2 from the germline V gene are SEHNR and FQNEAQ (reference sequence). The full variable domain, rest sourced from reference TRBV7-9 and TRBJ1-1, is DTGVSQNPRHKITKRGQNVTFRCDPISEHNRLYWYRQTLGQGPEFLTYFQNEAQLEKSRLLSDRFSAERPKGSFSTLEIQRTEQGDSAMYLCASSSDRQGGMGDTEAFFGQGTRLTVV.

At least ten counts were recorded for this clone. The DNA of the CDR3 is TGCGCCAGCAGCCAAGTTGCAGGGGGCCTCTCGAGGAATTCACCCCTCCACTTT. Protein product: CASSQVAGGLSRNSPLHF. This chain links TRBV4-1 with TRBJ1-6; 8 bases are a match to TRBD1. J gave up 7 bases and V 1 base, and 12 bases lay outside the gene matches. The germline V gene encodes CDR1 MGHRA and CDR2 YSYEKL. This CDR3 is 18 amino acids long.

This clone was counted at least ten times. This chain joins TRBV6-6 and TRBJ2-2; TRBD1 agrees at 9 bases. From germline, CDR1 is MNHNY and CDR2 SVGAGI (reference sequence). The CDR3 has 15 residues. Trimming cost V 6 bases and J 2 bases; bases outside gene matches: 4. The CDR3 nucleotides read TGTGCCAGCAGATGGACAGGGGACAACACCGGGGAGCTGTTTTTT. Residues: CASRWTGDNTGELFF.

This clone was seen ten or more times. V usage is TRBV6-5 and J usage is TRBJ1-1, with D possibly matching TRBD1 (5 bases). The V end lost 3 bases, the J end lost 6 bases, and 11 bases lay between the germline ends. The CDR3 extends over 13 amino acids. Looked up from germline, CDR1 is MNHEY and CDR2 is SVGAGI. In DNA, the CDR3 is TGTGCCAGCAGTTATAGGGCAGGGTCTGAAGCTTTCTTT. It encodes CASSYRAGSEAFF.

This clone was counted many times. This chain joins TRBV10-1 and TRBJ2-1; 7 nucleotides match TRBD1. The CDR3 loop spans 14 amino acids. Germline V gives CDR1 WNHNN, CDR2 SYGVQD (reference sequence). Trimming removed 6 bases from V and 3 bases from J; junction bases left unmatched: 5. The CDR3 spells CASRTGMLYNEQFF. In DNA, the CDR3 is TGCGCCAGCAGGACAGGGATGCTCTACAATGAGCAGTTCTTC.

This clone was seen ten or more times. The CDR3 DNA is TGCGCCAGCAGCCAAGAAACCCCCTACTACAATGAGCAGTTCTTC. It yields the protein CASSQETPYYNEQFF. This chain uses TRBV4-3 with TRBJ2-1; D is undetermined. The ends were cut back, 0 bases at V and 3 bases at J, with 9 bases in the middle. The CDR3 consists of 15 residues. Germline assignment: CDR1 LGHNA and CDR2 YSLEER.

In this sample, this clone turned up a few times. Other DNA variants within this sample encode the same CDR3. V usage is TRBV6-5 and J usage is TRBJ2-7; 10 bases align to TRBD2. V lost 0 bases and J lost 4; bases outside the gene matches: 6. The CDR3 totals 16 residues. CDR1 MNHEY and CDR2 SVGAGI come from the germline V gene. The CDR3: CASSYSSAAGGYEQYF. CDR3 DNA: TGTGCCAGCAGTTACTCGAGTGCAGCGGGGGGGTACGAGCAGTACTTC.

There are many counts of this clone. This chain connects TRBV7-2 to TRBJ2-2, with TRBD2 matching over 9 bases. CDR3 length: 18 residues. The V gene's germline CDR1 is SGHTA and CDR2 FQGNSA. Trimming cost V 3 bases and J 7 bases; bases outside gene matches: 15. CDR3 in amino acids: CASSLGLAGGPGHGELFF. As DNA, the CDR3 is TGTGCCAGCAGCTTGGGACTCGCGGGAGGGCCGGGTCACGGGGAGCTGTTTTTT. The whole variable domain, remainder taken from reference TRBV7-2 and TRBJ2-2, is GAGVSQSPSNKVTEKGKDVELRCDPISGHTALYWYRQSLGQGLEFLIYFQGNSAPDKSGLPSDRFSAERTGGSVSTLTIQRTQQEDSAVYLCASSLGLAGGPGHGELFFGEGSRLTVL.

In this sample, this clone turned up a few times. The chain joins TRBV27 to TRBJ2-5; D uncertain. The DNA end is more similar to TRBJ2-7, so the J call may be wrong. The CDR3 loop spans 13 amino acids. From germline, CDR1 is MNHEY and CDR2 SMNVEV (reference sequence). CDR3 DNA: TGTGCCAGCAGTTTCAGGCCCTCCTACGAGCAGTACTTC. Translation gives CASSFRPSYEQYF.

This clone has at least ten counts. V and J are TRBV5-1 and TRBJ2-7; 7 bases are shared with TRBD1. The CDR3 is made up of 13 amino acids. CDR1 and CDR2 from the germline V gene are SGHRS and YFSETQ. Trimming removed 0 bases from V and 5 bases from J; junction bases left unmatched: 2. The CDR3: CASSLGDRDEQYF. In nucleotides, the CDR3 is TGCGCCAGCAGCTTGGGCGACAGGGACGAGCAGTACTTC.

Ten or more counts support this clone. The chain uses TRBV5-1 and TRBJ1-6, with D tentatively TRBD1 (6 bases). Germline V CDR1 and CDR2: SGHRS, YFSETQ. The CDR3 is made up of 15 amino acids. Deletions cut 4 bases from V and 6 bases from J, with 14 bases between. CDR3 coding DNA: TGCGCCAGCAGCCGAGTTGGGGGCGTTAATTCACCCCTCCACTTT. It specifies CASSRVGGVNSPLHF.

This clone came up many times. The gene calls are TRBV29-1 and TRBJ2-3; the match to TRBD2 covers 10 bases. This CDR3 contains 14 residues. The germline gives CDR1 SQVTM, CDR2 ANQGSEA. J lost 4 bases, V lost 6 bases, and 7 bases had no gene match. The CDR3 region has the DNA TGCAGCGTCCGGATTGGACTAGCGGCAGATACGCAGTATTTT. It codes for CSVRIGLAADTQYF.

The sample holds many counts of this clone. The CDR3 nucleotides read TGTGCCAGCACCTCCGGGACAGTCTCCTACGAGCAGTACTTC. Protein sequence: CASTSGTVSYEQYF. V and J are TRBV7-8 and TRBJ2-7, with TRBD1 identical over 7 bases. Germline V gene lookup returns CDR1 SGHVS and CDR2 FQNEAQ. The CDR3 totals 14 residues. V was pared by 7 bases and J by 0 bases, with 6 bases of the junction left unmatched.

This clone was recorded a few times. This CDR3 is CASSLSGGVWYEQYF. The DNA of the CDR3 is TGTGCCAGCAGTTTATCAGGCGGGGTGTGGTACGAGCAGTACTTC. This sequence joins TRBV27 and TRBJ2-5; D might be TRBD2 (6 bases). The J call is in doubt because the DNA end fits TRBJ2-7 better. In germline, CDR1 is MNHEY, CDR2 SMNVEV (reference sequence). The CDR3 sequence is 15 residues long.

In this sample, this clone turned up many times. The rearrangement uses TRBV2 and TRBJ2-2; TRBD2 matches 9 bases. This CDR3 is built from 15 residues. Trimming cost V 4 bases and J 4 bases; bases outside gene matches: 4. In germline, CDR1 is SNHLY, CDR2 FYNNEI. In DNA, the CDR3 is TGTGCCAGCAGTGCCTTTAGCGGGAGCACCGGGGAGCTGTTTTTT. Translation: CASSAFSGSTGELFF.

This clone was recorded many times. The genes are TRBV28 and TRBJ2-7, with D tentatively TRBD2 (5 bases). The CDR3 spans 16 residues. The germline V and J ends were trimmed by 4 bases and 0 bases, with 16 bases remaining between them. CDR1 MDHEN and CDR2 SYDVKM come from the germline V gene. DNA for the CDR3: TGTGCCAGCAGTTCTGCGCCGAGGGTGGGCTCCTACGAGCAGTACTTC. Amino acid sequence: CASSSAPRVGSYEQYF.